This TCR beta chain stems from a study of cytomegalovirus exposure and HLA in healthy donors. Samples came from healthy bone marrow donors. Nominal health characterized the donors when sampled, though unrecorded immune exposures were likely. Primers included in the PCR were 60 Vbeta and 13 Jbeta primers. Sequencing used immunoSEQ multiplex PCR; TCRdb keeps in-frame clones, though not all of them. The table shows 65,000 to 95,000 clones, with about 75% occurring only once. About this clone: Its antigen is unknown.

Broader study findings: Only CMV serostatus was available as immune exposure information. Owing to their indistinguishability, certain V segments, notably TRBV6-2 and TRBV6-3, were excluded.

CDR3 length equals 12 residues. V was shortened by 4 bases and J by 8 bases, with 12 bases between the two germline ends. Looked up from germline, CDR1 is SGHTA and CDR2 is FQGNSA. This TCR came from a man in his sixties or seventies in good health and CMV-seronegative. This chain connects TRBV7-2 to TRBJ2-7; D is perhaps TRBD2 (5 bases). The sample comprised PBMCs. As DNA, the CDR3 is TGTGCCAGCAGCTCCAGTGACTATAAGCAGTACTTC. Translating gives CASSSSDYKQYF.